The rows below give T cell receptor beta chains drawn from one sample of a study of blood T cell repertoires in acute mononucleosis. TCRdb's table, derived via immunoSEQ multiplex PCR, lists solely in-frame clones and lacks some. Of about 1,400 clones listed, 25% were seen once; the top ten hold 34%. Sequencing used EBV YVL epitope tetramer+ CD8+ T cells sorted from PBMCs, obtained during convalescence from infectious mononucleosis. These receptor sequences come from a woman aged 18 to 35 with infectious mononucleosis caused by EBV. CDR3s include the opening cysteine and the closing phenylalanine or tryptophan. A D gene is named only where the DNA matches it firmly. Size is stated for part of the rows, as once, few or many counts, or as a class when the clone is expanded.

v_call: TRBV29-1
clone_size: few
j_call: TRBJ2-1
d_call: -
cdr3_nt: TGCAGCGTAGGAGGGACTGGGTCCGGGAGTAGGGGGGCATACTCCTACAATGAGCAGTTCTTC
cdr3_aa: CSVGGTGSGSRGAYSYNEQFF

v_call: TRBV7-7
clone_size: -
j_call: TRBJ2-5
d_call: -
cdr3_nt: TGTGCTAGCAGCGGGCACCAAGAGACCCAGTACTTC
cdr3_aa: CASSGHQETQYF

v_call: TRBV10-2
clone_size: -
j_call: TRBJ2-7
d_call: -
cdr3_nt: TGCGCCAGCATGCTCCCTTTTGGTGAGCAGTACTTC
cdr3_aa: CASMLPFGEQYF

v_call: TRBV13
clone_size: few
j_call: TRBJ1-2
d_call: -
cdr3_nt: TGTGCCAGCAGTAACTTCGGGACAACTAACTATGGCTACACCTTC
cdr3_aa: CASSNFGTTNYGYTF

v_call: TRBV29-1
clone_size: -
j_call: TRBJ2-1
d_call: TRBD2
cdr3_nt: TGCAGCGTAGGCGGGACCGGGTCGGGGGCTAGCGGGGCATACTCCTACAATGAGCAGTTCTTC
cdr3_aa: CSVGGTGSGASGAYSYNEQFF

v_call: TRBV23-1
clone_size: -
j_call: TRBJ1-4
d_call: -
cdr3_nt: -
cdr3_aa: CASIRFGTPERLMKNCFF

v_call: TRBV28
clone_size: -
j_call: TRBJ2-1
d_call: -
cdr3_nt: TGTGCCAGCAGCCGCTATAGCGATGAGCAGTTCTTC
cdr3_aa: CASSRYSDEQFF

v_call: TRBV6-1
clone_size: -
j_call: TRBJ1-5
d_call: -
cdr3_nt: TGTGCCAGTAGAGCCCTGTCGGAGGGCGGCCAGCCCCAGCATTTT
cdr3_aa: CASRALSEGGQPQHF

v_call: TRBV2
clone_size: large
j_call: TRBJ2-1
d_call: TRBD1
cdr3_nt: TGTGCCAGCAGTGATTGGCAGGGGGAATCAAATGAGCAGTTCTTC
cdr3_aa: CASSDWQGESNEQFF

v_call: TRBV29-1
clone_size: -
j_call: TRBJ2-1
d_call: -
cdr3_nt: TGCTGCGTAGGAGGGACAGGGTCCGGGAGTAGCGGGGCATACTCCTACAATGAGCAGTTCTTC
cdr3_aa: CCVGGTGSGSSGAYSYNEQFF

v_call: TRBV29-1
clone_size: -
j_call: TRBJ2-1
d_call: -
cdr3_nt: TGCATCGTAGGAGGGACAGGGTCCGGGACTAGCGTGTCATACTCCTACAATGAGCAGTTCTTC
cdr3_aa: CIVGGTGSGTSVSYSYNEQFF

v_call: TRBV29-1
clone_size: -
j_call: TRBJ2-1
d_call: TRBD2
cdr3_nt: TGCAGCGTAGGAGGGACATGTTCCGGGACTAGCGGGGCATACTCCTACAATGAGCAGTTCTTC
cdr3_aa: CSVGGTCSGTSGAYSYNEQFF

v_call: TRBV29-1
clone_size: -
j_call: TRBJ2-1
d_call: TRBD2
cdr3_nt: TGCAGCGTAGGAGGTTCAGGGTCCGGGACTAGCGGGGCATACTCCTACAATGAGCAGTTCTTC
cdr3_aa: CSVGGSGSGTSGAYSYNEQFF

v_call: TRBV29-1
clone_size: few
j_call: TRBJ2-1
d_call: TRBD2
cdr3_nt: TGCAGCGTAGGAGGGTCAGGGTCCGGGACTAGCGGGGCATACTCCTTCAATGAGCAGTTCTTC
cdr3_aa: CSVGGSGSGTSGAYSFNEQFF

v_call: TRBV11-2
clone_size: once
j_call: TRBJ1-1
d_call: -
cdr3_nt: TGTATCAGCAGCTTAGGTACTCTTCTCGGCACTGAAGCTTTCTTT
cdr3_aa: CISSLGTLLGTEAFF

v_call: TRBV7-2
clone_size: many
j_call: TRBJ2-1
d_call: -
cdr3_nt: TGTGCCAGCAGCTTATCGGGGTATATCAATGAGCAGTTCTTC
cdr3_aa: CASSLSGYINEQFF

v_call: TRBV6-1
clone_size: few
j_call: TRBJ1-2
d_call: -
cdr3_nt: TGTGCCAGCAGTAACTTCGGGACAACTAACTATGGCTACACCTTC
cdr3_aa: CASSNFGTTNYGYTF